Listed here are 8 T cell receptor beta chains from one sample, sequenced in a study of breast tumors, draining lymph nodes, adjacent tissues. Axillary draining lymph nodes of breast cancer patients supplied the node samples. MiXCR, run by TCRdb on the multiplex PCR reads, gives a single entry per CDR3 protein. This sample has about 230,000 distinct CDR3 sequences; less than 40% occur once, and the top ten carry approximately 1.4%. Input material: axillary lymph node tissue. The receptors derive from a female donor with breast cancer. Some clones in this sample may be carry-over from other donors' samples.

The table lists this clonotype with many counts. CDR3 region: CASSYWGSPLHF. The CDR3 DNA reads as TGTGCCAGCAGTTACTGGGGTTCACCCCTCCACTTT. This chain links TRBV6-5 with TRBJ1-6; D ambiguous. The CDR3 runs to 12 residues. CDR1 and CDR2 (germline): MNHEY, SVGAGI. The germline V and J ends were trimmed by 1 base and 9 bases, with 4 bases remaining between them.

This clonotype was counted many times. The chain employs TRBV5-1 and TRBJ2-7; 7 bases are shared with TRBD2. Trimming at V came to 1 base and at J to 1 base, leaving 8 bases not matched to a gene. Per the germline V gene, CDR1 is SGHRS and CDR2 is YFSETQ. This CDR3 is built from 16 residues. The CDR3 here is CASSLFWGGGSYEQYF. DNA of the CDR3: TGCGCCAGCAGCTTGTTTTGGGGGGGAGGTTCCTACGAGCAGTACTTC.

The table lists this clonotype with many counts. The rearrangement links TRBV20-1 to TRBJ2-2, with TRBD2 matching 9 bases. In germline, CDR1 is DFQATT, CDR2 SNEGSKA (reference sequence). This CDR3 contains 18 residues. V dropped 1 base and J dropped 7; count of bases not matched to a gene: 16. The CDR3 DNA sequence: TGCAGTGCTAGAGTTTACAACCTAGCGGGATCGCTTAGCGGGGAGCTGTTTTTT. The encoded protein is CSARVYNLAGSLSGELFF.

The V and J genes are TRBV29-1 and TRBJ2-6; D not resolved. V lost 4 bases and J lost 4, with 5 bases in between. The CDR3 spans 12 residues. Germline V CDR1 and CDR2: SQVTM, ANQGSEA. CDR3 loop: CSVVEGANVLTF. For the CDR3, the DNA is TGCAGCGTTGTGGAGGGGGCCAACGTCCTGACTTTC.

This clonotype occurred many times. The chain couples TRBV14 to TRBJ2-2, with TRBD1 as a possible D gene (5 bases). The CDR3 covers 16 residues. Trimming left V 1 base short and J 2 bases short, with 11 bases between. Germline assignment: CDR1 SGHDN and CDR2 FVKESK. CDR3 loop: CASSQVGRGNTGELFF. The CDR3 DNA reads as TGTGCCAGCAGCCAAGTGGGTAGGGGCAACACCGGGGAGCTGTTTTTT.

This rearrangement joins TRBV5-5 to TRBJ2-7; no reliable D call. Germline-derived CDR1 and CDR2 are SGHKS and YYEKEE (reference sequence). CDR3 length equals 14 residues. V was trimmed by 4 bases and J by 3 bases, leaving 14 bases between them. The CDR3 here is CASSAGDLDYEQYF. The CDR3 nucleotides are TGTGCCAGCAGCGCCGGAGATTTGGACTACGAGCAGTACTTC.

The V gene is TRBV2, the J gene TRBJ1-6; D is uncertain. Germline V gene data show CDR1 as SNHLY and CDR2 as FYNNEI. CDR3 length equals 14 residues. V was cut by 4 bases and J by 9 bases, with 13 bases left in between. CDR3 DNA: TGTGCCAGCAGTGTTTTAGCGGGAGGTTCACCCCTCCACTTT. Its translation is CASSVLAGGSPLHF.

This clonotype was counted many times. The chain recombines TRBV20-1 with TRBJ1-2; a weak D match, TRBD1 (5 bases). The ends were cut back, 3 bases at V and 5 bases at J, with 13 bases in the middle. The germline V gene has CDR1 DFQATT and CDR2 SNEGSKA (reference sequence). The CDR3 has 13 residues. CDR3 sequence (DNA): TGCAGTGCTAGCCCAGTGGGGGGGTATGGCTACACCTTC. Protein: CSASPVGGYGYTF.